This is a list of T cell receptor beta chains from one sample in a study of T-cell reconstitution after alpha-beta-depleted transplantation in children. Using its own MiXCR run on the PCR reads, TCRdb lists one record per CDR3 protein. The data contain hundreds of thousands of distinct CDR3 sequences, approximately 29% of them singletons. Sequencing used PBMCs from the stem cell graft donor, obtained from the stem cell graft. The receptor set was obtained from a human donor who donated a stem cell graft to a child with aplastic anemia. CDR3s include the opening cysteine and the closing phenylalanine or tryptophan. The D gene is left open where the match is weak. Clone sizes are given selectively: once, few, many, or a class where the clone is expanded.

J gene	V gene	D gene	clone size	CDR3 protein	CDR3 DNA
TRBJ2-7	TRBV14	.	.	CASSRFDSLYEQYF	TGTGCCAGCAGCCGATTCGACAGTCTCTACGAGCAGTACTTC
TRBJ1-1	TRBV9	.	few	CASSVFSGTEAFF	TGTGCCAGCAGCGTATTTTCCGGGACTGAAGCTTTCTTT
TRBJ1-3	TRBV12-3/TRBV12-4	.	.	CASSFPVDSGNTIYF	TGTGCCAGCAGTTTCCCGGTGGACTCTGGAAACACCATATATTTT
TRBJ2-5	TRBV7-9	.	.	CASSPVWVGLQETQYF	TGTGCCAGCAGCCCCGTTTGGGTGGGGCTTCAAGAGACCCAGTACTTC
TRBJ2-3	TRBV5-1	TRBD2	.	CASSSGLVPDTQYF	TGCGCCAGCAGCTCTGGACTAGTCCCAGATACGCAGTATTTT
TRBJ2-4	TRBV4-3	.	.	CASSQDVPIGLAKNIQYF	TGCGCCAGCAGCCAAGATGTTCCCATAGGCCTAGCCAAAAACATTCAGTACTTC
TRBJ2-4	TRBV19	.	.	CASSPSIGNIQYF	TGTGCCAGTAGCCCTAGCATCGGAAACATTCAGTACTTC
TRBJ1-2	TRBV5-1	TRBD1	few	CASSSGIGTGGLDGYTF	TGCGCCAGCAGCTCTGGGATCGGGACAGGCGGGTTAGATGGCTACACCTTC
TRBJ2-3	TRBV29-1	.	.	CSVEDREAGPTQYF	TGCAGCGTTGAAGATCGAGAGGCAGGGCCTACGCAGTATTTT
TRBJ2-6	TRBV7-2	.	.	CASSLQTGVVLTF	TGTGCCAGCAGCCTACAGACAGGCGTCGTCCTGACTTTC
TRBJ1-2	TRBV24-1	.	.	CATSAPEGYNYGYTF	TGTGCCACCAGTGCCCCAGAGGGGTATAACTATGGCTACACCTTC
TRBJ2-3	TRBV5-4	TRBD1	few	CASSSPGTDTDTQYF	TGTGCCAGCAGTTCGCCTGGGACAGACACAGATACGCAGTATTTT
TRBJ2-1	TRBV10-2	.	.	CASSDRGEDEQFF	TGCGCCAGCAGTGACAGGGGGGAAGATGAGCAGTTCTTC
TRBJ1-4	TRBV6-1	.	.	CASSRRRTDQEELFF	TGTGCCAGCAGTCGCCGCAGGACAGATCAGGAAGAACTGTTTTTT